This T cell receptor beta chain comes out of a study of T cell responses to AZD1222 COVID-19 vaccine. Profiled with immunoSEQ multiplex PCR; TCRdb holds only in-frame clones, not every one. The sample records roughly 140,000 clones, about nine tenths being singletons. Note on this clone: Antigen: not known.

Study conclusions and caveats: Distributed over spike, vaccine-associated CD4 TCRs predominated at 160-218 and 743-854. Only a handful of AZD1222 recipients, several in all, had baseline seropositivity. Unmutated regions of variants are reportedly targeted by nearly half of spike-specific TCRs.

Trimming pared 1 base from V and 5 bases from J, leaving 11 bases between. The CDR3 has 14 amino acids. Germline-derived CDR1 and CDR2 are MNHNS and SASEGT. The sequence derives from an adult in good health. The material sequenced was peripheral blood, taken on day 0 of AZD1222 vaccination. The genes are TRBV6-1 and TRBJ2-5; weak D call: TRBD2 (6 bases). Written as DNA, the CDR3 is TGTGCCAGCAGTGAAGTGACGGGGACTGAGACCCAGTACTTC. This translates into CASSEVTGTETQYF.